This TCR beta chain is drawn from a study of regulatory T cells in long-lasting Graves disease. Germline trimming cut 5 bases from V and 4 bases from J; bases unmatched to any gene: 10. The CDR3 has 16 amino acids. General study results and limits: Tissue studied was limited to peripheral blood, excluding thyroid tissue. Patients with persistent Graves' had lower TCR diversity than newly diagnosed patients. Newly diagnosed disease favored TRBV20-1 and TRBJ2-1 over persistent disease.

Construction of the TCR beta libraries employed iRepertoire HTBI primers in conjunction with Arm-PCR of CDR3 regions. TCRdb re-derived calls from the multiplex PCR reads in MiXCR, one entry per CDR3 protein. Among roughly 260,000 distinct CDR3 sequences, approximately 20% were seen once, and the ten largest hold around 15%. Time point denoted: newly diagnosed GD, antithyroid drugs for less than 3 months. PBMCs provided the RNA from which the TCR library was made. As concerns this clonotype: Its matching antigen is unknown.

This sample also belongs to another study, concerning T cells in Graves' hyperthyroidism and ophthalmopathy. That source reports: The model identified upcoming ophthalmopathy a median approximately seven months ahead of onset.

The chain links TRBV12-3 or TRBV12-4 to TRBJ2-1; TRBD1 aligns across 8 bases. This clonotype originated in a woman aged 30 to 39 with Graves disease. The material was peripheral blood mononuclear cells (PBMCs), obtained at new diagnosis, from a patient treated with antithyroid drugs. The CDR3 protein is CASSAHDRGRYNEQFF. The CDR3, as DNA: TGTGCCAGCAGTGCACATGACAGGGGTAGATACAATGAGCAGTTCTTC.